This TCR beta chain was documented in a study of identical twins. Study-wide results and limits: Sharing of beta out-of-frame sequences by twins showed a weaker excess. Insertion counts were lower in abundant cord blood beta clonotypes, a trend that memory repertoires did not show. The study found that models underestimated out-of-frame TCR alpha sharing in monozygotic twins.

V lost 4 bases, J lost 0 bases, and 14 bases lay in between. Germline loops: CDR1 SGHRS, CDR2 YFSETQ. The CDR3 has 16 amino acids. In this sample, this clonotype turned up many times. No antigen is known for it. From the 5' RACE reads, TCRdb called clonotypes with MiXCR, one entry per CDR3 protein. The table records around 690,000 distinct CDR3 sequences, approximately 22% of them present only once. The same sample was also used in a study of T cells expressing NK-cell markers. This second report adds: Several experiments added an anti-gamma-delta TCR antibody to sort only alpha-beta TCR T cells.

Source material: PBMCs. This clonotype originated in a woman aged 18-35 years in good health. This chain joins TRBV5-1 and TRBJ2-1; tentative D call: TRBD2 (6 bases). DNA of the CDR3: TGCGCCAGCAGCAAACTAGCTGCTAGCTCCTACAATGAGCAGTTCTTC. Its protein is CASSKLAASSYNEQFF.